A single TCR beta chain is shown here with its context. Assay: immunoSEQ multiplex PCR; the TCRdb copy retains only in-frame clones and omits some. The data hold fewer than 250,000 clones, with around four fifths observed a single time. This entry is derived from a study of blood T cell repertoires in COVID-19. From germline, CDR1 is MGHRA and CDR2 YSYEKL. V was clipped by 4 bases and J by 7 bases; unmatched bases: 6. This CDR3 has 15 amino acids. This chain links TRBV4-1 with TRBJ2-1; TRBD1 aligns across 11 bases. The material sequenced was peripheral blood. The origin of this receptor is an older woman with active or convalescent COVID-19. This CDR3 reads CASSPGQGAENEQFF. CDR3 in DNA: TGCGCCAGCAGCCCAGGACAGGGGGCTGAAAATGAGCAGTTCTTC.